The sequence of this T cell receptor (beta chain) was determined in a study of glioma-infiltrating T cells after dendritic cell vaccination. Looking at the study overall: Patients received autologous tumor lysate-pulsed dendritic cell vaccination between the early 2000s and the early 2010s.

The primer mix had 60 V beta and 13 J beta primers. Data came from immunoSEQ multiplex PCR; TCRdb stores just in-frame clones and leaves some out. The sample lists 100,000 to 120,000 clones; around 90% were seen once. In the case of this clone: Antigen: not known.

V shed 5 bases and J 4 bases; nucleotides not matched to a gene: 5. The CDR3 spans 15 residues. In germline, CDR1 is PRHDT, CDR2 FYEKMQ (reference sequence). Study-level findings and limits: The cohort had few patients with full blood and tumor sets.

Sample time point: after dendritic cell vaccination, including at tumor progression/relapse. Specimen: blood, collected after dendritic cell vaccination. The clonotype comes from a human donor with glioblastoma. This chain connects TRBV13 to TRBJ2-1; 10 nucleotides agree with TRBD2. The DNA of the CDR3 is TGTGCCAGCAGCCTGTGGACTAGCGGTTACAATGAGCAGTTCTTC. Protein: CASSLWTSGYNEQFF. The full variable domain, completed using reference TRBV13 and TRBJ2-1, is AAGVIQSPRHLIKEKRETATLKCYPIPRHDTVYWYQQGPGQDPQFLISFYEKMQSDKGSIPDRFSAQQFSDYHSELNMSSLELGDSALYFCASSLWTSGYNEQFFGPGTRLTVL.